This T cell receptor beta chain was observed in a study of T cell clones after liver transplantation. Across the whole study: Post-transplant blood was tracked for graft-donor-reactive T cell clones identified in a pre-transplant mixed lymphocyte reaction. Apart from three HCV-positive recipients, transplants were for non-autoimmune, non-viral reasons. Until 12-24 months post-transplant, subjects got standard immunosuppression and no induction.

From germline, CDR1 is LNHDA and CDR2 SQIVND (reference sequence). The CDR3 loop spans 18 amino acids. The J segment lost 1 base and the V segment lost 9 bases, leaving 16 bases of the junction unmatched. Sequencing was performed with immunoSEQ multiplex PCR; in TCRdb, only in-frame clones are kept and a portion is missing. The table lists roughly 100,000 clones, under 90% of them singletons. The V and J genes are TRBV19 and TRBJ1-1, with 11 positions matching TRBD1. This TCR was sampled from a human patient who received a liver transplant. Some T cells here may be from the graft donor. Here the sequenced sample was CD4+ T cells from blood, taken around 50 months after liver transplant. Written as DNA, the CDR3 is TGTGCCAGCAAGCACCGTCCCGGGACAGGGGGATCGAACACTGAAGCTTTCTTT. Translating it yields CASKHRPGTGGSNTEAFF. Full variable domain (missing parts from reference TRBV19 and TRBJ1-1): DGGITQSPKYLFRKEGQNVTLSCEQNLNHDAMYWYRQDPGQGLRLIYYSQIVNDFQKGDIAEGYSVSREKKESFPLTVTSAQKNPTAFYLCASKHRPGTGGSNTEAFFGQGTRLTVV.